These T cell receptor beta chains were read from a single sample in a study of T cells after somatic rescue of genetic block. The protocol was immunoSEQ multiplex PCR, while the TCRdb copy is restricted to in-frame clones and leaves out a portion. The data hold some 14,000 clones, with about 70% observed a single time. Sequenced material: peripheral blood mononuclear cells (PBMCs). These receptors were obtained from a young man. Each CDR3 is given with its conserved first and last residue. Fields, in order: clone size, J gene, D gene, V gene, CDR3 DNA, CDR3 protein. D genes are given only for firm matches. Expanded clones get a size class; other rows say once, few or many, or leave the size out.

clone size: NA; J gene: TRBJ1-1; D gene: TRBD1; V gene: TRBV6-5; CDR3 DNA: TGTGCCAGCAGTCCTGACAGGGTGAACACTGAAGCTTTCTTT; CDR3 protein: CASSPDRVNTEAFF
clone size: NA; J gene: TRBJ2-1; D gene: NA; V gene: TRBV10-3; CDR3 DNA: TGTGCCATCAGTGAGTCAGGACTCAATGAGCAGTTCTTC; CDR3 protein: CAISESGLNEQFF
clone size: NA; J gene: TRBJ1-5; D gene: NA; V gene: TRBV6-5; CDR3 DNA: TGTGCCATCAGTGAGTCCAGTAGCAATCAGCCCCAGCATTTT; CDR3 protein: CAISESSSNQPQHF
clone size: NA; J gene: TRBJ1-2; D gene: NA; V gene: TRBV18; CDR3 DNA: TGTGCCAGCTCACCGGCAGGGCTGGTTGGCTACACCTTC; CDR3 protein: CASSPAGLVGYTF
clone size: NA; J gene: TRBJ2-7; D gene: NA; V gene: TRBV18; CDR3 DNA: TGTGCCAGCTCACCATATGAGTTTTCCTACGAGCAGTACTTC; CDR3 protein: CASSPYEFSYEQYF
clone size: NA; J gene: TRBJ1-3; D gene: NA; V gene: TRBV10-3; CDR3 DNA: TGTGCCATCAGTGAGTTTGGACTTGCCTCCTCTGGAAACACCATATATTTT; CDR3 protein: CAISEFGLASSGNTIYF
clone size: NA; J gene: TRBJ2-3; D gene: NA; V gene: TRBV28; CDR3 DNA: TGTGCCAGCAGTTTATATGGGATTACGCAGTATTTT; CDR3 protein: CASSLYGITQYF
clone size: NA; J gene: TRBJ1-2; D gene: NA; V gene: TRBV6-6; CDR3 DNA: TGTGCCAGCAGTTACTTAATCGGGCAGCCTACAGGCTACACCTTC; CDR3 protein: CASSYLIGQPTGYTF
clone size: few; J gene: TRBJ2-1; D gene: NA; V gene: TRBV6-5; CDR3 DNA: TGTGCCAGCAGTTACTCACCCTCCTCCTACAATGAGCAGTTCTTC; CDR3 protein: CASSYSPSSYNEQFF
clone size: NA; J gene: TRBJ1-4; D gene: NA; V gene: TRBV10-3; CDR3 DNA: TGTGCCAACTCTCCGGAGGGTAGGGAAAAACTGTTTTTT; CDR3 protein: CANSPEGREKLFF
clone size: few; J gene: TRBJ2-6; D gene: NA; V gene: TRBV6-6; CDR3 DNA: TGTGCCAGCAGTTACGTTGGGGTCTCGGGGGCCAACGTCCTGACTTTC; CDR3 protein: CASSYVGVSGANVLTF
clone size: NA; J gene: TRBJ2-7; D gene: TRBD1; V gene: TRBV18; CDR3 DNA: TGTGCCAGCTCACCAATACCGGGACAGGGTTACGAGCAGTACTTC; CDR3 protein: CASSPIPGQGYEQYF
clone size: NA; J gene: TRBJ1-5; D gene: TRBD1; V gene: TRBV10-3; CDR3 DNA: TGTGCCATCAGGGGGAGGGGACAGGGGAGGAATCAGCCCCAGCATTTT; CDR3 protein: CAIRGRGQGRNQPQHF
clone size: few; J gene: TRBJ2-7; D gene: NA; V gene: TRBV10-3; CDR3 DNA: TGTGCCATCAGTCCCGGACAGCCCTTGATCTCCGGCGAGCAGTACTTC; CDR3 protein: CAISPGQPLISGEQYF
clone size: NA; J gene: TRBJ2-1; D gene: TRBD2; V gene: TRBV6-5; CDR3 DNA: TGTGCCAGCACTACCGGGACTAGCCGCTACAATGAGCAGTTCTTC; CDR3 protein: CASTTGTSRYNEQFF
clone size: NA; J gene: TRBJ2-5; D gene: TRBD2; V gene: TRBV10-3; CDR3 DNA: TGTGCCATCAGTGCCCGAGGGACTAGCGGCGAGACCCAGTACTTC; CDR3 protein: CAISARGTSGETQYF
clone size: NA; J gene: TRBJ1-1; D gene: NA; V gene: TRBV5-1; CDR3 DNA: TGCGCCAGCAGCTTGGGTCCTGAAGCTTTCTTT; CDR3 protein: CASSLGPEAFF
clone size: NA; J gene: TRBJ1-6; D gene: NA; V gene: TRBV7-9; CDR3 DNA: TGTGCCAGCAGCTTAGCAGGAAAAGGGAAGGATTCACCCCTCCACTTT; CDR3 protein: CASSLAGKGKDSPLHF
clone size: NA; J gene: TRBJ1-2; D gene: TRBD1; V gene: TRBV6-5; CDR3 DNA: TGTGCCAGCAGTTACTTACAGGGGGCGAGTGGCTACACCTTC; CDR3 protein: CASSYLQGASGYTF